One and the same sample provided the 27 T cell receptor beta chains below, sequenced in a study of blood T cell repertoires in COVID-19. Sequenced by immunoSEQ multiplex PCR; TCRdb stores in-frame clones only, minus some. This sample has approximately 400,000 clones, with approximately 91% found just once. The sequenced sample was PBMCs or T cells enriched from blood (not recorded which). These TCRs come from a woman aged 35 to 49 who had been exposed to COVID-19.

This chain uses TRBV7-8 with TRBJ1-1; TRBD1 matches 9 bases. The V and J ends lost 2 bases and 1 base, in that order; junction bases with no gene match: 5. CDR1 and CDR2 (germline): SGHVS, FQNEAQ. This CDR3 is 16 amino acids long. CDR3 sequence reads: CASSLSMGQGNTEAFF. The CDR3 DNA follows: TGTGCCAGCAGCTTATCCATGGGACAGGGGAACACTGAAGCTTTCTTT.

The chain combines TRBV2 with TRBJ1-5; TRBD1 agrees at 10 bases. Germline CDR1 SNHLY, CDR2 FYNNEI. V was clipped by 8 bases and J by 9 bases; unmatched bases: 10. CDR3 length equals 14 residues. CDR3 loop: CASLGTGAQGPQHF. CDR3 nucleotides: TGTGCCAGCCTGGGGACAGGGGCCCAGGGGCCCCAGCATTTT.

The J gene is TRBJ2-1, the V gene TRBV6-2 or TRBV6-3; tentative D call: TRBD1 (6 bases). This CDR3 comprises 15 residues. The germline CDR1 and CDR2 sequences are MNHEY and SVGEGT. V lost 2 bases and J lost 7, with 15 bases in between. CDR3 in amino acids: CASSYRQGSMNEQFF. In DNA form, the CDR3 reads TGTGCCAGCAGTTACCGGCAGGGGTCGATGAATGAGCAGTTCTTC.

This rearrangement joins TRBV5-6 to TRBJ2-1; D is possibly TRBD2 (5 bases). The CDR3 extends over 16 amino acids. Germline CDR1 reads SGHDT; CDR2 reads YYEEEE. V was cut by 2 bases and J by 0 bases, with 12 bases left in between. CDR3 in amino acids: CASSFGGPSSYNEQFF. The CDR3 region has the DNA TGTGCCAGCAGCTTCGGCGGGCCGAGCTCCTACAATGAGCAGTTCTTC. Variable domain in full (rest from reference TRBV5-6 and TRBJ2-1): DAGVTQSPTHLIKTRGQQVTLRCSPKSGHDTVSWYQQALGQGPQFIFQYYEEEERQRGNFPDRFSGHQFPNYSSELNVNALLLGDSALYLCASSFGGPSSYNEQFFGPGTRLTVL.

CDR3 loop: CASSFRGLAGPLETQYF. The CDR3 DNA sequence: TGTGCCAGCAGCTTTCGAGGGCTAGCGGGGCCTCTAGAGACGCAGTATTTT. This chain joins TRBV13 and TRBJ2-3, with TRBD2 matching over 9 bases. The CDR3 length is 17 residues. Trimming cost V 3 bases and J 9 bases; bases outside gene matches: 16. CDR1 is PRHDT, CDR2 FYEKMQ, per germline (reference sequence).

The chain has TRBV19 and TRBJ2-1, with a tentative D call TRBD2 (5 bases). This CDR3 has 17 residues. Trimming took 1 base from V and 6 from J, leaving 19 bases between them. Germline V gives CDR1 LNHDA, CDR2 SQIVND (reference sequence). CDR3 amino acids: CASSIGGTRLPGNEQFF. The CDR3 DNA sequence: TGTGCCAGTAGTATAGGGGGAACGAGACTACCGGGCAATGAGCAGTTCTTC.

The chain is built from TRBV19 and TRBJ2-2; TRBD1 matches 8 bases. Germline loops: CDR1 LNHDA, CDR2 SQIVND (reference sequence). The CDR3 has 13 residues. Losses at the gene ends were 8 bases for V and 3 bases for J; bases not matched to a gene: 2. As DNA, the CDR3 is TGTGCCAGTCACAGGGGGGACACCGGGGAGCTGTTTTTT. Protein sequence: CASHRGDTGELFF.

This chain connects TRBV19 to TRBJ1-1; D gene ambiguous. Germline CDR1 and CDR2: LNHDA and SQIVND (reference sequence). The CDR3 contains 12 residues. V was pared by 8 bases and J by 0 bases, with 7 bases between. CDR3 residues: CASAGLNTEAFF. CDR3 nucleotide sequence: TGTGCCAGTGCCGGTCTGAACACTGAAGCTTTCTTT.

CDR3 nucleotides: TGCAGCGTTGAATTACAGGGGAACTATGGCTACACCTTC. It codes for CSVELQGNYGYTF. V usage is TRBV29-1 and J usage is TRBJ1-2; 7 positions match TRBD1. CDR1 is SQVTM and CDR2 is ANQGSEA in the germline V gene. This CDR3 region has 13 residues. The V segment lost 2 bases and the J segment 2 bases; nucleotides outside the gene matches: 2.

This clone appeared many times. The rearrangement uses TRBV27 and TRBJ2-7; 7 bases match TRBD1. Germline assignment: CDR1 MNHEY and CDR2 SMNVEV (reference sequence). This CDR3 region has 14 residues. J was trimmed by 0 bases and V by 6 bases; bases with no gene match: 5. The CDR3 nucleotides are TGTGCCAGCAGGCTGACAGGGAACTCCTACGAGCAGTACTTC. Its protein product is CASRLTGNSYEQYF.

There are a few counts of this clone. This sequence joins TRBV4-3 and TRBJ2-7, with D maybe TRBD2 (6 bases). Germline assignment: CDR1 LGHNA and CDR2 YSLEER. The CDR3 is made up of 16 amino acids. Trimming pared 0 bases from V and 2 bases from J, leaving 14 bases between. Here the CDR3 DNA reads TGCGCCAGCAGCCAAGATAGGGAGCGGGCAGCCTACGAGCAGTACTTC. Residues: CASSQDRERAAYEQYF.

The CDR3 DNA reads TGCGCCAGCAGCTTAAGGAAGGGGACAGGGAGCACAGATACGCAGTATTTT. It specifies CASSLRKGTGSTDTQYF. V is TRBV5-1 and J is TRBJ2-3; TRBD1 matches 9 bases. The CDR3 is 17 amino acids. The V segment lost 2 bases and the J segment 0 bases; nucleotides outside the gene matches: 7. Germline V gives CDR1 SGHRS, CDR2 YFSETQ. The full variable domain, its missing parts supplied by reference TRBV5-1 and TRBJ2-3, is KAGVTQTPRYLIKTRGQQVTLSCSPISGHRSVSWYQQTPGQGLQFLFEYFSETQRNKGNFPGRFSGRQFSNSRSEMNVSTLELGDSALYLCASSLRKGTGSTDTQYFGPGTRLTVL.

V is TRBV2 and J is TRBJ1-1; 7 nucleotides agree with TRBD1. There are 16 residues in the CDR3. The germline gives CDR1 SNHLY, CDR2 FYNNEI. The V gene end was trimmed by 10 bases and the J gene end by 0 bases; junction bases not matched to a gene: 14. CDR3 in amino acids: CATTITSGQLNTEAFF. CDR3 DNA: TGTGCCACCACGATAACCTCGGGACAGTTGAACACTGAAGCTTTCTTT. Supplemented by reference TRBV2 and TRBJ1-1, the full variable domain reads EPEVTQTPSHQVTQMGQEVILRCVPISNHLYFYWYRQILGQKVEFLVSFYNNEISEKSEIFDDQFSVERPDGSNFTLKIRSTKLEDSAMYFCATTITSGQLNTEAFFGQGTRLTVV.

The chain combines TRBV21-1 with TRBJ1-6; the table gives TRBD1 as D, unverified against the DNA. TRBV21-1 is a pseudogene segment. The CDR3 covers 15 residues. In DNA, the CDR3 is TGTGCCAGCACCTATCAGGGACAGGGGAATTCACCCCTCCACTTT. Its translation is CASTYQGQGNSPLHF.

The CDR3 loop reads CASSVTGGSSYNEQFF. The CDR3 DNA reads TGTGCCAGCAGCGTAACCGGGGGGAGCTCCTACAATGAGCAGTTCTTC. This chain connects TRBV9 to TRBJ2-1, with 7 bases fitting TRBD2. With 1 base clipped from V and 0 bases from J, the junction kept 4 bases outside the gene matches. The germline V gene encodes CDR1 SGDLS and CDR2 YYNGEE. The CDR3 contains 16 residues. Full variable domain (rest looked up from reference TRBV9 and TRBJ2-1): DSGVTQTPKHLITATGQRVTLRCSPRSGDLSVYWYQQSLDQGLQFLIQYYNGEERAKGNILERFSAQQFPDLHSELNLSSLELGDSALYFCASSVTGGSSYNEQFFGPGTRLTVL.

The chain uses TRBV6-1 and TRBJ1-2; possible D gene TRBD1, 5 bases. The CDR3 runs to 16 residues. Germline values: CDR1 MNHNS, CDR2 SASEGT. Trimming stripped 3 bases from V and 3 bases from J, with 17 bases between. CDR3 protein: CASSERQSNRYYGYTF. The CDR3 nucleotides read TGTGCCAGCAGTGAGCGACAGTCAAACCGTTACTATGGCTACACCTTC.

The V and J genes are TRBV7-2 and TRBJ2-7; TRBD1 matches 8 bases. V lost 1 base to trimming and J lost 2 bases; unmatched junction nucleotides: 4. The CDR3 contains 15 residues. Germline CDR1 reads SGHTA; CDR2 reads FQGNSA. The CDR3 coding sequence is TGTGCCAGCAGCTTAGGCGGGACAGGAGCCTACGAGCAGTACTTC. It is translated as CASSLGGTGAYEQYF.

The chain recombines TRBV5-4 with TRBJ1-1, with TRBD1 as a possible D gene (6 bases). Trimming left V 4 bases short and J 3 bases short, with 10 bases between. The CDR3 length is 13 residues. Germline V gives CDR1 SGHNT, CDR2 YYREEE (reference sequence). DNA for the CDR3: TGTGCCAGCAGCCTACAGGGTGACACTGAAGCTTTCTTT. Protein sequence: CASSLQGDTEAFF.

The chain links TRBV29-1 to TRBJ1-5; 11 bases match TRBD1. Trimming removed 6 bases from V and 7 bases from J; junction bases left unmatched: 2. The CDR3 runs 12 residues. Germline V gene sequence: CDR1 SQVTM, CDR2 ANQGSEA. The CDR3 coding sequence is TGCAGCGTAGGACAGGGGGCACAGCCCCAGCATTTT. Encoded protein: CSVGQGAQPQHF. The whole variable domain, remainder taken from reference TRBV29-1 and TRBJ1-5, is SAVISQKPSRDICQRGTSLTIQCQVDSQVTMMFWYRQQPGQSLTLIATANQGSEATYESGFVIDKFPISRPNLTFSTLTVSNMSPEDSSIYLCSVGQGAQPQHFGDGTRLSIL.

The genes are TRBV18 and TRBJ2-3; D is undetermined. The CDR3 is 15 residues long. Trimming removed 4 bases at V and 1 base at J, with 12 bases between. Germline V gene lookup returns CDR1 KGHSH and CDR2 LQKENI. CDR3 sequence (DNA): TGTGCCAGCTCACGGTTGCCGGGTGGCACAGATACGCAGTATTTT. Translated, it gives CASSRLPGGTDTQYF.

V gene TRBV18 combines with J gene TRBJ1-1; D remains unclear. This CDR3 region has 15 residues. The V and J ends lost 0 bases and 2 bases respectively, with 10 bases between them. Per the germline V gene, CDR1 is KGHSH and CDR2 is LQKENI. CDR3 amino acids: CASSPPSLFNTEAFF. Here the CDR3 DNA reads TGTGCCAGCTCACCACCTTCCCTATTTAACACTGAAGCTTTCTTT.

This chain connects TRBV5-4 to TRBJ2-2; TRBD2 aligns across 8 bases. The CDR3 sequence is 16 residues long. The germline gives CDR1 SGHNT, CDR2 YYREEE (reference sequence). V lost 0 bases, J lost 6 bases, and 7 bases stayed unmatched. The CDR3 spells CASSLGLAGGAGELFF. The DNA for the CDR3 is TGTGCCAGCAGCTTGGGTCTAGCGGGCGGGGCCGGGGAGCTGTTTTTT.

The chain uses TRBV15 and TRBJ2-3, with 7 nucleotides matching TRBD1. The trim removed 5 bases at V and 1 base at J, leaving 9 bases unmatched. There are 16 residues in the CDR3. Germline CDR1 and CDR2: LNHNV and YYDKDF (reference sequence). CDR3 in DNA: TGTGCCACCAGCGACAGCTCCGGGACAGGCACAGATACGCAGTATTTT. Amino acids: CATSDSSGTGTDTQYF.

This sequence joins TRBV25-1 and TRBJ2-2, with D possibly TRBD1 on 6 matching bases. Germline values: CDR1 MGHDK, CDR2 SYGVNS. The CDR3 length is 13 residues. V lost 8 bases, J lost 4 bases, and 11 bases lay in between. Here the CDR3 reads CASLRGITGELFF. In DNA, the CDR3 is TGTGCCAGCTTAAGGGGGATCACCGGGGAGCTGTTTTTT. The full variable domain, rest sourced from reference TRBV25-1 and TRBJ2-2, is EADIYQTPRYLVIGTGKKITLECSQTMGHDKMYWYQQDPGMELHLIHYSYGVNSTEKGDLSSESTVSRIRTEHFPLTLESARPSHTSQYLCASLRGITGELFFGEGSRLTVL.

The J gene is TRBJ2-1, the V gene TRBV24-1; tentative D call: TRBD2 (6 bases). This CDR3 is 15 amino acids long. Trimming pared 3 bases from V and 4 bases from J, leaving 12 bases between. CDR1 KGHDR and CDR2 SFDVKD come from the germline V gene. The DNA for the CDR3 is TGTGCCACCAGTGATCCGAAGGAGGGGTACAATGAGCAGTTCTTC. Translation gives CATSDPKEGYNEQFF.

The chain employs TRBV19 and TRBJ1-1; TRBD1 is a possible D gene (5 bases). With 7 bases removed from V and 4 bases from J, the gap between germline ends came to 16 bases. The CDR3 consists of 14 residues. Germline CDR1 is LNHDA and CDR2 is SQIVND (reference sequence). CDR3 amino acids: CASTLGGIATEAFF. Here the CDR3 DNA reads TGTGCCAGTACCTTGGGGGGGATCGCCACTGAAGCTTTCTTT.

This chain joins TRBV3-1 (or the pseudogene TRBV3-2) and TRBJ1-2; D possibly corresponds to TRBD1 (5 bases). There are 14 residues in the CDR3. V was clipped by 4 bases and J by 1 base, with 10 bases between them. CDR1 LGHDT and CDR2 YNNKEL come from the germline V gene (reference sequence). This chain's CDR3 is CASSLGGVNYGYTF. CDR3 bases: TGTGCCAGCAGCCTGGGGGGGGTTAACTATGGCTACACCTTC.